This TCR beta chain was retrieved from a study of shared clonotypes between healthy human individuals. Only in-frame clones appear in the TCRdb table, and some are missing; sequencing was by immunoSEQ multiplex PCR. The sample records 980,000 or so clones, less than 85% being singletons. The CDR3 loop spans 12 amino acids. Germline lookup yields CDR1 GTSNPN and CDR2 SVGIG (reference sequence). V lost 2 bases and J 9 bases, leaving 14 bases between the germline ends. The sequence derives from a man between 18 and 29 years old in good health. The chain combines TRBV30 with TRBJ2-7, with D maybe TRBD1 (5 bases). Sequenced sample: memory CD4+ T cells sorted from blood. The subset is: CD45RA-negative fraction. CDR3 in amino acids: CAWSPLGQGQYF. DNA for the CDR3: TGTGCCTGGAGTCCCTTGGGCCAGGGGCAGTACTTC.